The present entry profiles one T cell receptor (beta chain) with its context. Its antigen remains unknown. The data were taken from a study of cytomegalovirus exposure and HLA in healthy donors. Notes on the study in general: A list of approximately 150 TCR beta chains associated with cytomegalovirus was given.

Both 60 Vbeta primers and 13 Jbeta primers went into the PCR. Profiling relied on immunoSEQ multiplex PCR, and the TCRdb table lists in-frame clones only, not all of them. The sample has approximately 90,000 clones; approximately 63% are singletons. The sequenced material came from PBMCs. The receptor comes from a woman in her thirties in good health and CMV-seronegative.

CDR3 sequence: CASRAPGQGPYEQYF. CDR3 nucleotide sequence: TGTGCCAGCAGAGCCCCGGGACAGGGTCCGTACGAGCAGTACTTC. The chain uses TRBV28 and TRBJ2-7, with 9 bases matching TRBD1. The junction had 10 bases not matched to a gene; V was cut back by 6 bases and J by 4 bases. Germline CDR1 and CDR2: MDHEN and SYDVKM. There are 15 residues in the CDR3.